The T cell receptor beta chain under discussion was sequenced for a study of blood T cell repertoires in COVID-19. Turning to the study itself: PBMCs, B-cell-depleted T cells, or T cells were the source of the cDNA or gDNA that made up the material.

Study processing details: Amplifying reference gene primers gave estimates of nucleated cell counts. Libraries were prepared by immunoSEQ multiplex PCR; TCRdb keeps only in-frame clonotypes and omits some of them. V and J calls and clone size are given by that table; D and trimming were obtained from the DNA. The sample lists about 430,000 clones, nearly 90% occurring once. Germline values: CDR1 SGHNT, CDR2 YENEEA. V gave up 4 bases and J gave up 7 bases; unmatched junction bases: 15. This CDR3 is built from 17 residues. Clinical history as reported by participants underpinned cohort assignment. People in the exposed group encountered a COVID-19 case within 2 weeks before entering the study.

V usage is TRBV11-3 and J usage is TRBJ2-2; TRBD1 agrees at 7 bases. This receptor was identified in a woman between 18 and 29 years old who had been exposed to COVID-19. The specimen was PBMCs or T cells enriched from blood (not recorded which). The CDR3 here is CASSYTAGTAVLGELFF. The CDR3 DNA is TGTGCCAGCAGCTATACAGCCGGGACAGCCGTACTCGGGGAGCTGTTTTTT.